Shown below are 23 T cell receptor beta chains from a single sample sequenced in a study of T cells in Graves' hyperthyroidism and ophthalmopathy. Amplification of TCR beta CDR3 regions used RNA as the template. First-round RT-PCR with HTBI primers amplified the TCR CDR3 region. TCRdb recomputed calls from the multiplex PCR reads with MiXCR, one row per CDR3 protein. Among 600,000 to 850,000 distinct CDR3 sequences listed, around 20% were seen once. Specimen: blood. All receptors come from a woman aged 50 to 60 with Graves' hyperthyroidism that later progressed to Graves' ophthalmopathy.

The chain carries TRBV4-1 and TRBJ2-6, with D perhaps TRBD1 (6 bases). Trimming stripped 1 base from V and 8 bases from J, with 12 bases between. Germline CDR1 and CDR2: MGHRA and YSYEKL. The CDR3 has 15 residues. CDR3 protein: CASSQVLQGTNVLTF. As DNA, the CDR3 is TGCGCCAGCAGCCAAGTTTTACAGGGTACCAACGTCCTGACTTTC.

In nucleotides, the CDR3 is TGTGCCAGCAGCTCAGGGGGGGGGTACAATGAGCAGTTCTTC. Translation: CASSSGGGYNEQFF. The V call is TRBV27, the J call TRBJ2-1, with D possibly being TRBD1 or TRBD2 (7 bases each). Trimming took off 6 bases at V and 4 bases at J, with 13 bases between the two ends. CDR3 length: 14 residues. The V gene's germline CDR1 is MNHEY and CDR2 SMNVEV (reference sequence).

This clonotype was observed many times. V is TRBV5-1 and J is TRBJ1-1, with 9 nucleotides matching TRBD1. V lost 1 base, J lost 1 base, and 2 bases stayed unmatched. The V gene's germline CDR1 is SGHRS and CDR2 YFSETQ. The CDR3 contains 15 residues. CDR3 sequence (DNA): TGCGCCAGCAGCTTGTGGGGACAGGGGAACACTGAAGCTTTCTTT. The encoded protein is CASSLWGQGNTEAFF.

This clonotype was recorded many times. This sequence joins TRBV7-9 and TRBJ2-1; possible D gene TRBD2, 7 bases. V lost 1 base, J lost 0 bases, and 10 bases lay in between. The CDR3 runs to 16 residues. The germline V gene has CDR1 SEHNR and CDR2 FQNEAQ (reference sequence). The CDR3 nucleotides are TGTGCCAGCAGCTTAGTAGGGGGGGCCTCCTACAATGAGCAGTTCTTC. It codes for CASSLVGGASYNEQFF.

This sequence joins TRBV6-9 and TRBJ1-2, with 8 positions matching TRBD1. From germline, CDR1 is MNHGY and CDR2 SVAAGI. CDR3 size: 17 residues. J lost 8 bases, V lost 4 bases, and 18 bases had no gene match. CDR3 amino acids: CASSSHSGTGILGGYTF. The CDR3 nucleotides are TGTGCCAGCAGTTCTCATTCGGGGACAGGAATTCTAGGGGGCTACACCTTC.

Turning to this clonotype: This may be a read error, as it is one base from a much larger clone. V is TRBV6-2 or TRBV6-3 and J is TRBJ2-3; 7 bases map to TRBD1. CDR1 and CDR2 from the germline V gene are MNHEY and SVGEGT. There are 17 residues in the CDR3. CDR3 residues: CASNYSSGTAHTDTQYF. In nucleotides, the CDR3 is TGTGCCAGCAATTACTCTTCCGGGACAGCACACACAGATACGCAGTATTTT.

This clonotype was seen a handful of times. The rearrangement links TRBV6-2 or TRBV6-3 to TRBJ2-5; TRBD2 matches 10 bases. CDR1 and CDR2 (germline): MNHEY, SVGEGT. The V and J ends lost 2 bases and 3 bases, in that order; junction bases with no gene match: 6. The CDR3 loop spans 16 amino acids. The CDR3 sequence: CASSYRRLAGEETQYF. CDR3 DNA: TGTGCCAGCAGTTACAGGAGGCTAGCGGGGGAAGAGACCCAGTACTTC.

V is TRBV25-1 and J is TRBJ1-3; TRBD1 aligns across 8 bases. Trimming cost V 3 bases and J 5 bases; bases outside gene matches: 3. Germline-derived CDR1 and CDR2 are MGHDK and SYGVNS. This CDR3 has 14 amino acids. Here the CDR3 reads CASSEQGARNTIYF. The CDR3 region has the DNA TGTGCCAGCAGTGAGCAGGGGGCTAGAAACACCATATATTTT.

In this sample, this clonotype turned up many times. The chain has TRBV2 and TRBJ2-5; D not resolved. Per germline, CDR1 SNHLY and CDR2 FYNNEI. The CDR3 spans 12 residues. V gave up 2 bases and J gave up 3 bases, with 4 bases separating them. For the CDR3, the DNA is TGTGCCAGCAGTGAACCCAAAGAGACCCAGTACTTC. This sequence encodes CASSEPKETQYF.

This clonotype has at least ten counts. Germline and junction disagree at one end, which may indicate a read error. The chain has TRBV5-1 and TRBJ2-1; D is unresolved. The germline V gene encodes CDR1 SGHRS and CDR2 YFSETQ. This CDR3 region has 14 residues. The CDR3, as DNA: TGTGCCAGCAGCTTAGATTCCTCCTACAATGAGCAGTTCTTC. This encodes CASSLDSSYNEQFF.

This clonotype was counted between two and nine times. The chain's CDR3 is CASFPMGTRTGQLSEPLHF. CDR3 in DNA: TGTGCCAGCTTCCCGATGGGGACTCGAACAGGACAGTTAAGCGAACCCCTCCACTTT. The rearrangement joins TRBV11-2 to TRBJ1-6, with D possibly matching TRBD1 (6 bases). The CDR3 runs 19 residues. CDR1 is SGHAT, CDR2 FQNNGV, per germline. Trimming stripped 8 bases from V and 12 bases from J, with 35 bases between.

The V call is TRBV2, the J call TRBJ2-5, with unresolved D. CDR1 is SNHLY and CDR2 is FYNNEI in the germline V gene. The V end was cut by 2 bases, the J end by 3 bases, with 4 bases between. There are 12 residues in the CDR3. CDR3 amino acids: CASSEFEETQYF. The CDR3 DNA reads as TGTGCCAGCAGTGAATTTGAAGAGACCCAGTACTTC.

This sequence joins TRBV3-1 and TRBJ2-6, with D uncertain. The length of the CDR3 is 16 residues. In germline, CDR1 is LGHDT, CDR2 YNNKEL (reference sequence). V dropped 4 bases and J dropped 0 bases, with 10 bases sitting between them. The CDR3: CASSPIRSSGANVLTF. CDR3 coding DNA: TGTGCCAGCAGCCCCATCCGGAGCTCTGGGGCCAACGTCCTGACTTTC.

This clonotype was picked up a small number of times. This chain links TRBV30 with TRBJ1-4, with D hard to call. The CDR3 loop spans 12 amino acids. CDR1 GTSNPN and CDR2 SVGIG come from the germline V gene (reference sequence). Trimming took 2 bases from V and 10 from J, leaving 11 bases between them. The CDR3 region has the DNA TGTGCCTGGAGTCTTCGCCGGTCAAAACTGTTTTTT. Its protein product is CAWSLRRSKLFF.

In its sample, this clonotype was seen a few times. This chain connects TRBV2 to TRBJ1-4; D perhaps matches TRBD1 (6 bases). The germline V gene encodes CDR1 SNHLY and CDR2 FYNNEI. V lost 5 bases, J lost 7 bases, and 14 bases lay in between. The CDR3 has 14 amino acids. The CDR3 sequence: CASSTRGFLEKLFF. CDR3 nucleotides: TGTGCCAGCAGTACCAGGGGTTTTCTTGAAAAACTGTTTTTT.

This clonotype was counted ten times or more. This chain uses TRBV12-3 or TRBV12-4 with TRBJ1-6; 11 bases match TRBD1. CDR3 length: 16 amino acids. V lost 5 bases to trimming and J lost 7 bases; unmatched junction nucleotides: 7. The CDR3 protein is CASSPGTGGMNSPLHF. DNA for the CDR3: TGTGCCAGCAGTCCTGGGACAGGGGGTATGAATTCACCCCTCCACTTT.

The chain combines TRBV4-2 with TRBJ2-5; 7 bases fit TRBD1. With 0 bases clipped from V and 7 bases from J, the junction kept 8 bases outside the gene matches. Germline CDR1 is LGHNA and CDR2 is YNFKEQ. The CDR3 runs to 15 residues. CDR3 amino acids: CASSQDPGQSSTQYF. The CDR3 bases are TGTGCCAGCAGCCAAGACCCGGGACAGTCTTCGACCCAGTACTTC.

This clonotype was picked up a small number of times. The rearrangement uses TRBV20-1 and TRBJ1-2; tentative D call: TRBD1 (5 bases). The germline V and J ends were trimmed by 0 bases and 2 bases, with 16 bases remaining between them. Germline assignment: CDR1 DFQATT and CDR2 SNEGSKA (reference sequence). This CDR3 contains 16 residues. CDR3 loop: CSARDKSGGTNYGYTF. CDR3 nucleotide sequence: TGCAGTGCTAGAGATAAGTCCGGCGGGACGAACTATGGCTACACCTTC.

V usage is TRBV7-9 and J usage is TRBJ2-7; 9 bases align to TRBD2. The V gene's germline CDR1 is SEHNR and CDR2 FQNEAQ (reference sequence). The CDR3 sequence is 13 residues long. J was trimmed by 6 bases and V by 6 bases; bases with no gene match: 6. CDR3 amino acids: CASRQQAGGEQYF. The CDR3 DNA follows: TGTGCCAGCAGACAACAAGCGGGGGGCGAGCAGTACTTC.

The chain recombines TRBV9 with TRBJ2-1; 7 positions agree with TRBD1. CDR1 is SGDLS, CDR2 YYNGEE, per germline. The CDR3 sequence is 12 residues long. J gave up 9 bases and V 6 bases, and 6 bases lay outside the gene matches. CDR3 nucleotides: TGTGCCAGCACCGACAGGGAAAGTGAGCAGTTCTTC. It translates to CASTDRESEQFF.

Only a few counts were recorded for this clonotype. The chain employs TRBV6-2 or TRBV6-3 and TRBJ2-2, with 7 positions matching TRBD1. CDR3 length equals 15 residues. V was clipped by 5 bases and J by 3 bases; unmatched bases: 6. Germline values: CDR1 MNHEY, CDR2 SVGEGT. Here the CDR3 reads CASSPRDSHTGELFF. The CDR3 DNA reads TGTGCCAGCAGTCCTCGGGACAGTCACACCGGGGAGCTGTTTTTT.

V and J are TRBV19 and TRBJ2-2; either TRBD1 or TRBD2 may fit D (6 bases each). This CDR3 has 16 amino acids. With 2 bases removed from V and 5 bases from J, the gap between germline ends came to 15 bases. Germline V gives CDR1 LNHDA, CDR2 SQIVND (reference sequence). The CDR3: CASSIWTGAGTGELFF. The DNA of the CDR3 is TGTGCCAGTAGTATATGGACGGGGGCGGGGACCGGGGAGCTGTTTTTT.

The rearrangement links TRBV6-6 to TRBJ1-1; unclear D gene. The CDR3 runs 14 residues. The germline V gene encodes CDR1 MNHNY and CDR2 SVGAGI (reference sequence). Trimming cost V 0 bases and J 3 bases, with 8 bases left between them. The CDR3 sequence: CASSYSQLDTEAFF. CDR3 coding DNA: TGTGCCAGCAGTTACTCCCAGCTTGACACTGAAGCTTTCTTT.